The rows below give T cell receptor beta chains drawn from one sample of a study of T-cell memory formation after mild COVID-19. TCRdb analysed the 5' RACE reads with MiXCR anew, one entry per CDR3 protein. The table lists 400,000 to 550,000 distinct CDR3 sequences, approximately 25% of them singletons. Material for sequencing was PBMCs or a T cell subset sorted from them (not recorded which). The receptors derive from an adult woman who had mild COVID-19 (a few samples of this study predate the infection). Cell type and time point are not known. The CDR3 runs from the conserved cysteine through the conserved F or W. A D gene is named only where the DNA matches it firmly. The size field is filled for only some rows; it gives once, few, many or a size class.

clone size: few; D gene: .; J gene: TRBJ2-6; V gene: TRBV5-5; CDR3 DNA: TGTGCCAGCAGCATCCCTTGGGCAGCACTCGACTCTGGGGCCAACGTCCTGACTTTC; CDR3 protein: CASSIPWAALDSGANVLTF
clone size: few; D gene: TRBD1; J gene: TRBJ1-1; V gene: TRBV20-1; CDR3 DNA: TGCAGTGCTAGAAACAGGGGGCTCACTGAAGCTTTCTTT; CDR3 protein: CSARNRGLTEAFF
clone size: .; D gene: .; J gene: TRBJ2-1; V gene: TRBV6-5; CDR3 DNA: TGTGCCAGCAGTTACTCAAGCGGGCTATCCTACAATGAGCAGTTCTTC; CDR3 protein: CASSYSSGLSYNEQFF
clone size: .; D gene: TRBD2; J gene: TRBJ2-1; V gene: TRBV24-1; CDR3 DNA: TGTGCCACCCGGGGGGTATGGGATGAGCAGTTCTTC; CDR3 protein: CATRGVWDEQFF
clone size: .; D gene: .; J gene: TRBJ2-3; V gene: TRBV20-1; CDR3 DNA: TGCAGTGCTAGAGTCCGGGCCACAGATACGCAGTATTTT; CDR3 protein: CSARVRATDTQYF
clone size: .; D gene: TRBD2; J gene: TRBJ2-3; V gene: TRBV7-3; CDR3 DNA: TGTGCCAGCAGCTCTGGACTAGCGGGGGGGCCTAATCCAGATACGCAGTATTTT; CDR3 protein: CASSSGLAGGPNPDTQYF
clone size: .; D gene: .; J gene: TRBJ1-5; V gene: TRBV7-9; CDR3 DNA: TGTGCCAGCAGCTTTTGGGGGGGCGACAATCAGCCCCAGCATTTT; CDR3 protein: CASSFWGGDNQPQHF
clone size: .; D gene: .; J gene: TRBJ2-1; V gene: TRBV4-3; CDR3 DNA: TGCGCCAGCAACCCTACTGCGGGGAAGGATGAGCAGTTCTTC; CDR3 protein: CASNPTAGKDEQFF
clone size: few; D gene: TRBD2; J gene: TRBJ2-2; V gene: TRBV15; CDR3 DNA: TGTGCCACCAGCGCCGGACTAGCGACCGGGGAGCTGTTTTTT; CDR3 protein: CATSAGLATGELFF
clone size: .; D gene: .; J gene: TRBJ2-2; V gene: TRBV5-4; CDR3 DNA: TGTGCCAGCAGCTTGGCCTCCGGGACGAACACCGGGGAGCTGTTTTTT; CDR3 protein: CASSLASGTNTGELFF
clone size: few; D gene: .; J gene: TRBJ2-2; V gene: TRBV7-3; CDR3 DNA: TGTGCCAGCAGCTTAGTAGGACCGGTGGCCGGGGAGCTGTTTTTT; CDR3 protein: CASSLVGPVAGELFF
clone size: .; D gene: .; J gene: TRBJ2-7; V gene: TRBV20-1; CDR3 DNA: TGCAGTGCTAGCCCAGGGACCTACGAGCAGTACTTC; CDR3 protein: CSASPGTYEQYF
clone size: .; D gene: TRBD1; J gene: TRBJ1-3; V gene: TRBV7-2; CDR3 DNA: TGTGCCAGCGGTGGACAGGGCCTAAGCTCTGGAAACACCATATATTTT; CDR3 protein: CASGGQGLSSGNTIYF
clone size: .; D gene: .; J gene: TRBJ2-3; V gene: TRBV4-3; CDR3 DNA: TGCGCCAGCAGTCCTGGACGCCACCCGCGGGCCACAGATACGCAGTATTTT; CDR3 protein: CASSPGRHPRATDTQYF
clone size: few; D gene: TRBD2; J gene: TRBJ2-3; V gene: TRBV2; CDR3 DNA: TGTGCCAGCAAACCAGCGGGGGGGCGAATTCATACGCAGTATTTT; CDR3 protein: CASKPAGGRIHTQYF
clone size: many; D gene: .; J gene: TRBJ2-3; V gene: TRBV5-1; CDR3 DNA: TGCGCCAGCAGCTTGCCAGGCACAGATACGCAGTATTTT; CDR3 protein: CASSLPGTDTQYF
clone size: .; D gene: .; J gene: TRBJ1-2; V gene: TRBV20-1; CDR3 DNA: TGCAGTGCTAGAGGAGTGGGGCTAGGCTATGGCTACACCTTC; CDR3 protein: CSARGVGLGYGYTF
clone size: .; D gene: TRBD2; J gene: TRBJ2-1; V gene: TRBV3-1; CDR3 DNA: TGTGCCAGCAGCCAACGAGGACTAGGAGTTGTCGAGCAGTTCTTC; CDR3 protein: CASSQRGLGVVEQFF
clone size: .; D gene: .; J gene: TRBJ2-1; V gene: TRBV7-8; CDR3 DNA: TGTGCCAGCAGCTTAGCGACGACTCCGGACAATGAGCAGTTCTTC; CDR3 protein: CASSLATTPDNEQFF
clone size: .; D gene: .; J gene: TRBJ1-1; V gene: TRBV12-3/TRBV12-4; CDR3 DNA: TGTGCCAGCAGTCAACCAGGGACCGTCCCTTTCTTT; CDR3 protein: CASSQPGTVPFF
clone size: few; D gene: TRBD2; J gene: TRBJ2-5; V gene: TRBV12-3/TRBV12-4; CDR3 DNA: TGTGCCAGCAGCCGAGCGGGAGGTAAAGAGACCCAGTACTTC; CDR3 protein: CASSRAGGKETQYF
clone size: .; D gene: .; J gene: TRBJ2-7; V gene: TRBV9; CDR3 DNA: TGTGCCAGCAGCGTGGACGTAGGTCCCCTCTACGAGCAGTACTTC; CDR3 protein: CASSVDVGPLYEQYF
clone size: .; D gene: .; J gene: TRBJ2-4; V gene: TRBV6-2/TRBV6-3; CDR3 DNA: TGTGCCAGCAGTCCACAGGGAGCCTTAGCCAAAAACATTCAGTACTTC; CDR3 protein: CASSPQGALAKNIQYF
clone size: .; D gene: TRBD1; J gene: TRBJ2-3; V gene: TRBV25-1; CDR3 DNA: TGTGCCAGCAGCAGACAGGGACATAGCACAGATACGCAGTATTTT; CDR3 protein: CASSRQGHSTDTQYF
clone size: few; D gene: TRBD2; J gene: TRBJ2-7; V gene: TRBV20-1; CDR3 DNA: TGCAGTGCTCCGGGACTAGCGGGGACTGACGAGCAGTACTTC; CDR3 protein: CSAPGLAGTDEQYF
clone size: .; D gene: TRBD2; J gene: TRBJ2-7; V gene: TRBV12-3/TRBV12-4; CDR3 DNA: TGTGCCAGCAGTCCTCGAGGAAGACTAGCGGGAGACTGGGGGGGGCAGTACTTC; CDR3 protein: CASSPRGRLAGDWGGQYF
clone size: .; D gene: .; J gene: TRBJ2-1; V gene: TRBV7-9; CDR3 DNA: TGTGCCAGCAGCCTACTCAGGGGTCGGACCTACAATGAGCAGTTCTTC; CDR3 protein: CASSLLRGRTYNEQFF
clone size: few; D gene: .; J gene: TRBJ2-1; V gene: TRBV4-1; CDR3 DNA: TGCGCCAGCAGCCGCGGACTGGTGGGCTCTAATGAGCAGTTCTTC; CDR3 protein: CASSRGLVGSNEQFF
clone size: few; D gene: .; J gene: TRBJ2-2; V gene: TRBV9; CDR3 DNA: TGTGCCAGCAGCGTAGAACCCGGAGGGGCCACCGGGGAGCTGTTTTTT; CDR3 protein: CASSVEPGGATGELFF
clone size: few; D gene: .; J gene: TRBJ2-1; V gene: TRBV4-2; CDR3 DNA: TGTGCCAGCAGCCAGCCGGGGAAATACAATGAGCAGTTCTTC; CDR3 protein: CASSQPGKYNEQFF
clone size: few; D gene: .; J gene: TRBJ2-1; V gene: TRBV20-1; CDR3 DNA: TGCAGTGCTAAAAAGGGGGGACATGAGCAGTTCTTC; CDR3 protein: CSAKKGGHEQFF
clone size: few; D gene: .; J gene: TRBJ2-7; V gene: TRBV6-2/TRBV6-3; CDR3 DNA: TGTGCCAGCAGTTACCCGGAAAACTACGAGCAGTACTTC; CDR3 protein: CASSYPENYEQYF
clone size: few; D gene: .; J gene: TRBJ1-2; V gene: TRBV4-1; CDR3 DNA: TGCGCCAGCAGCCATACGGAGGTCGGGCTCTATGGCTACACCTTC; CDR3 protein: CASSHTEVGLYGYTF
clone size: few; D gene: .; J gene: TRBJ2-7; V gene: TRBV15; CDR3 DNA: TGTGCCACCAGCAGACTAAGGCACGAGCAGTACTTC; CDR3 protein: CATSRLRHEQYF
clone size: .; D gene: .; J gene: TRBJ1-2; V gene: TRBV6-5; CDR3 DNA: TGTGCCAGCAGTCCATATTTCCGCGGCTATGGCTACACCTTC; CDR3 protein: CASSPYFRGYGYTF
clone size: many; D gene: .; J gene: TRBJ2-5; V gene: TRBV12-3/TRBV12-4; CDR3 DNA: TGTGCCAGCAGTCTCGGGGGACAGCAAGAGACCCAGTACTTC; CDR3 protein: CASSLGGQQETQYF
clone size: .; D gene: .; J gene: TRBJ2-2; V gene: TRBV12-3/TRBV12-4; CDR3 DNA: TGTGCCAGCATTTCCGGCGAGGGGCGACCCTTCCTCACCGGGGAGCTGTTTTTT; CDR3 protein: CASISGEGRPFLTGELFF
clone size: many; D gene: .; J gene: TRBJ1-1; V gene: TRBV20-1; CDR3 DNA: TGCAGTGCTAGTCAGGGAATTGAAGCTTTCTTT; CDR3 protein: CSASQGIEAFF
clone size: many; D gene: TRBD2; J gene: TRBJ2-7; V gene: TRBV12-3/TRBV12-4; CDR3 DNA: TGTGCCAGCAGCCTCATAGCGGGAGGAGGGTTTTACGAGCAGTACTTC; CDR3 protein: CASSLIAGGGFYEQYF
clone size: .; D gene: .; J gene: TRBJ2-3; V gene: TRBV24-1; CDR3 DNA: TGTGCCACCAGTGATTTTCCTGTACTAGATGTCGGCACAGATACGCAGTATTTT; CDR3 protein: CATSDFPVLDVGTDTQYF
clone size: .; D gene: TRBD1; J gene: TRBJ2-5; V gene: TRBV7-9; CDR3 DNA: TGTGCCAGCAGCCCCCAGGGACAGCTCCAAGAGACCCAGTACTTC; CDR3 protein: CASSPQGQLQETQYF
clone size: .; D gene: .; J gene: TRBJ2-3; V gene: TRBV5-1; CDR3 DNA: TGCGCCAGCAGCTTGGATAACCGGGGCACAGATACGCAGTATTTT; CDR3 protein: CASSLDNRGTDTQYF
clone size: many; D gene: TRBD1; J gene: TRBJ2-4; V gene: TRBV12-3/TRBV12-4; CDR3 DNA: TGTGCCAGCAGTGGAACAGGGGGCGCCGGAAACATTCAGTACTTC; CDR3 protein: CASSGTGGAGNIQYF
clone size: .; D gene: .; J gene: TRBJ1-5; V gene: TRBV30; CDR3 DNA: TGTGCCTGGAGTCTGACCGGCCGAGGGGGCAATCAGCCCCAGCATTTT; CDR3 protein: CAWSLTGRGGNQPQHF
clone size: .; D gene: TRBD1; J gene: TRBJ2-3; V gene: TRBV20-1; CDR3 DNA: TGCAGTGCTAGAGGCGTAACAGGGGGCGATACGCAGTATTTT; CDR3 protein: CSARGVTGGDTQYF
clone size: .; D gene: TRBD2; J gene: TRBJ2-5; V gene: TRBV2; CDR3 DNA: TGTGCCAGCAGTTGGCCGGGAGGGGAGACCCAGTACTTC; CDR3 protein: CASSWPGGETQYF
clone size: .; D gene: .; J gene: TRBJ2-3; V gene: TRBV20-1; CDR3 DNA: TGCAGTGCTAGGGTGCAGAAGTTCACAGATACGCAGTATTTT; CDR3 protein: CSARVQKFTDTQYF
clone size: .; D gene: .; J gene: TRBJ2-7; V gene: TRBV29-1; CDR3 DNA: TGCAGCGTCGAAAGGGGCCCGCGCGAGCAGTACTTC; CDR3 protein: CSVERGPREQYF
clone size: .; D gene: .; J gene: TRBJ2-4; V gene: TRBV29-1; CDR3 DNA: TGCAGCGTTGTTTTACAGAATGCCAAAAACATTCAGTACTTC; CDR3 protein: CSVVLQNAKNIQYF
clone size: .; D gene: .; J gene: TRBJ2-7; V gene: TRBV23-1; CDR3 DNA: TGCGCCAGCAGTCAATTAGGGCGGCGGATCTACGAGCAGTACTTC; CDR3 protein: CASSQLGRRIYEQYF
clone size: .; D gene: .; J gene: TRBJ1-6; V gene: TRBV18; CDR3 DNA: TGTGCCAGCTCACCACCGATGGGATCACCCCTCCACTTT; CDR3 protein: CASSPPMGSPLHF
clone size: few; D gene: .; J gene: TRBJ2-3; V gene: TRBV27; CDR3 DNA: TGTGCCAGCAGCATCGTAGCGGACAGCGAGGGCACAGATACGCAGTATTTT; CDR3 protein: CASSIVADSEGTDTQYF
clone size: few; D gene: .; J gene: TRBJ2-7; V gene: TRBV7-9; CDR3 DNA: TGTGCCAGCAGCAGGGTTACCTCCTACGAGCAGTACTTC; CDR3 protein: CASSRVTSYEQYF
clone size: .; D gene: TRBD2; J gene: TRBJ2-7; V gene: TRBV7-9; CDR3 DNA: TGTGCCAGCAGCTCAACGCCGGGACTAGCGGGAGGAGGGTCCTACGAGCAGTACTTC; CDR3 protein: CASSSTPGLAGGGSYEQYF
clone size: many; D gene: .; J gene: TRBJ1-6; V gene: TRBV5-5; CDR3 DNA: TGTGCCAGCACCCTCCTCCTGCCGCCGGGGAATTCACCCCTCCACTTT; CDR3 protein: CASTLLLPPGNSPLHF
clone size: few; D gene: TRBD1; J gene: TRBJ1-5; V gene: TRBV20-1; CDR3 DNA: TGCAGTGCTAGAGATGGGCGACAGGGGGCGAGTCAGCCCCAGCATTTT; CDR3 protein: CSARDGRQGASQPQHF
clone size: .; D gene: TRBD1; J gene: TRBJ1-1; V gene: TRBV4-3; CDR3 DNA: TGCGCCAGCAGCCAAGATGGGACAGGGCTGAACACTGAAGCTTTCTTT; CDR3 protein: CASSQDGTGLNTEAFF
clone size: few; D gene: TRBD2; J gene: TRBJ2-2; V gene: TRBV7-3; CDR3 DNA: TGTGCCAGCAGCCCCACGCTAGCGGGAAACACCGGGGAGCTGTTTTTT; CDR3 protein: CASSPTLAGNTGELFF
clone size: .; D gene: .; J gene: TRBJ2-7; V gene: TRBV3-1; CDR3 DNA: TGTGCCAGCAGCCAAGAAGGGCGAGGGCCGACCTACGAGCAGTACTTC; CDR3 protein: CASSQEGRGPTYEQYF
clone size: .; D gene: .; J gene: TRBJ2-6; V gene: TRBV11-2; CDR3 DNA: TGTGCCACAACGAACGCTGGGGCCAACGTCCTGACTTTC; CDR3 protein: CATTNAGANVLTF